A selection of T cell receptor beta chains follows, all from one sample in a study of control samples from healthy donors and cancer patients. Sequenced by immunoSEQ multiplex PCR; TCRdb stores in-frame clones only, minus some. The sample holds 100,000 to 150,000 clones, more than 80% seen once. The source material was blood. These receptors all stem from a man aged 18 to 35 in good health. CDR3s include the opening cysteine and the closing phenylalanine or tryptophan. The order of the fields is V gene, J gene, clone size, D gene, CDR3 length, CDR3 protein, CDR3 DNA. D genes are given only for firm matches. Clone size is stated in some rows and not others, as once, few, many or a class when expanded.

TRBV2	TRBJ1-5	.	.	15	CASSKGFGFTQPQHF	TGTGCCAGCAGTAAGGGTTTCGGGTTTACTCAGCCCCAGCATTTT
TRBV5-1	TRBJ2-4	once	TRBD2	17	CASSWSPSGGAKNIQYF	TGCGCCAGCAGCTGGTCCCCTAGCGGGGGAGCCAAAAACATTCAGTACTTC
TRBV9	TRBJ2-1	.	TRBD2	17	CASSVGLAGSSYNEQFF	TGTGCCAGCAGCGTAGGGCTAGCGGGGAGCTCCTACAATGAGCAGTTCTTC
TRBV7-9	TRBJ2-5	.	.	14	CASSPGEGGETQYF	TGTGCCAGCTCCCCAGGCGAGGGGGGAGAGACCCAGTACTTC
TRBV24-1	TRBJ1-6	.	.	13	CATSEGPNSPLHF	TGTGCCACCAGTGAGGGCCCGAATTCACCCCTCCACTTT
TRBV12-3/TRBV12-4	TRBJ2-4	.	.	13	CASTRGTKNIQYF	TGTGCCAGCACCCGCGGGACCAAAAACATTCAGTACTTC
TRBV2	TRBJ2-3	.	.	13	CASSQVREDTQYF	TGTGCCAGCAGCCAGGTTCGGGAAGATACGCAGTATTTT
TRBV27	TRBJ1-1	.	TRBD1	13	CASSVGTASEAFF	TGTGCCAGCAGTGTTGGGACAGCATCTGAAGCTTTCTTT
TRBV27	TRBJ2-1	.	.	16	CASSLPGNLAFNVQFF	TGTGCCAGCAGTTTACCAGGAAACCTTGCCTTTAATGTGCAGTTCTTC
TRBV12-3/TRBV12-4	TRBJ2-1	.	.	12	CASSPLRNEQFF	TGTGCCAGCAGCCCTCTAAGGAATGAGCAGTTCTTC
TRBV27	TRBJ1-2	.	.	14	CASSRGQSHDGYTF	TGTGCCAGCAGTCGGGGGCAATCGCACGATGGCTACACCTTC
TRBV5-1	TRBJ1-2	.	.	14	CASSSWTSQYGYTF	TGCGCCAGCAGCTCTTGGACTTCCCAGTATGGCTACACCTTC
TRBV28	TRBJ1-3	.	.	15	CASTYIGGTGNTIYF	TGTGCCAGCACCTACATAGGGGGAACTGGAAACACCATATATTTT
TRBV10-2	TRBJ1-1	.	.	16	CASSEPSWGRNTEAFF	TGCGCCAGCAGTGAGCCGAGTTGGGGGAGAAACACTGAAGCTTTCTTT
TRBV4-1	TRBJ1-5	.	.	15	CASSQDLVGDQPQHF	TGCGCCAGCAGCCAAGATCTGGTAGGGGACCAGCCCCAGCATTTT
TRBV12-3/TRBV12-4	TRBJ1-1	.	.	13	CASSSSTTGVAFF	TGTGCCAGCAGTTCTAGTACAACTGGGGTAGCTTTCTTT